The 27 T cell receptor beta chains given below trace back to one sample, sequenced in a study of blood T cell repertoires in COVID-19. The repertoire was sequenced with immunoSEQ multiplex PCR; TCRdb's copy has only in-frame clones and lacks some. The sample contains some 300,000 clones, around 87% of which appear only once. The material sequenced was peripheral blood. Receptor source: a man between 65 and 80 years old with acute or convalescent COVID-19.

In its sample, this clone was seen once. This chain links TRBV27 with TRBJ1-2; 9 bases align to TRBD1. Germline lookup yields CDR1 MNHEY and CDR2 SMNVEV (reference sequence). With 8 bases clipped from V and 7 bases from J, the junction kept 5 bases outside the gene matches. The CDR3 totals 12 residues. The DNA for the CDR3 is TGTGCCAGCGGGGACAGGGTCGGTGGCTACACCTTC. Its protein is CASGDRVGGYTF.

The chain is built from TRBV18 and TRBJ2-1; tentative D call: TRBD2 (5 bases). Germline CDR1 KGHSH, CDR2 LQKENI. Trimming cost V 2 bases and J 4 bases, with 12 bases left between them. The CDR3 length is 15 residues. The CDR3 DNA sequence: TGTGCCAGCTCACCAAACAGCGGCGCTTACAATGAGCAGTTCTTC. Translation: CASSPNSGAYNEQFF.

The CDR3 loop is CASSDSRGTGGGNQPQHF. Written as DNA, the CDR3 is TGTGCCAGCAGTGACTCGCGTGGGACAGGGGGCGGCAATCAGCCCCAGCATTTT. V and J are TRBV6-4 and TRBJ1-5; 12 bases are a match to TRBD1. V dropped 0 bases and J dropped 2; count of bases not matched to a gene: 5. The V gene's germline CDR1 is MRHNA and CDR2 SNTAGT. This CDR3 contains 18 residues.

The CDR3: CASSQVGGGQREAFF. CDR3 DNA: TGCGCCAGCAGCCAAGTAGGCGGTGGGCAGCGGGAAGCTTTCTTT. The genes are TRBV4-3 and TRBJ1-1; D gene unclear. V was trimmed by 1 base and J by 8 bases, leaving 17 bases between them. Germline V lookup: CDR1 LGHNA, CDR2 YSLEER. This CDR3 spans 15 amino acids.

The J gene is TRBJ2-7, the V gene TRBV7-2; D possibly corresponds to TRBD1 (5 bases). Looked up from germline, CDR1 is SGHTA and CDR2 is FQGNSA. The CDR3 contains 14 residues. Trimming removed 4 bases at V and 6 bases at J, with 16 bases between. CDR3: CASSSQQVWGEQYF. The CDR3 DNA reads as TGTGCCAGCAGCTCCCAACAGGTATGGGGCGAGCAGTACTTC.

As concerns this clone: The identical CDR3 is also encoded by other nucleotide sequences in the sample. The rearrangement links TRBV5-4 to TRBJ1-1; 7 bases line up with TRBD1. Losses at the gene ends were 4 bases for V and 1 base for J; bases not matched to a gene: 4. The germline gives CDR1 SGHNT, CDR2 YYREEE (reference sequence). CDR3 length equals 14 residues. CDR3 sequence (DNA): TGTGCCAGCAGCAATCGACAGGGGAACACTGAAGCTTTCTTT. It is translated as CASSNRQGNTEAFF. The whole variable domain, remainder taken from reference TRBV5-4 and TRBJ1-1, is ETGVTQSPTHLIKTRGQQVTLRCSSQSGHNTVSWYQQALGQGPQFIFQYYREEENGRGNFPPRFSGLQFPNYSSELNVNALELDDSALYLCASSNRQGNTEAFFGQGTRLTVV.

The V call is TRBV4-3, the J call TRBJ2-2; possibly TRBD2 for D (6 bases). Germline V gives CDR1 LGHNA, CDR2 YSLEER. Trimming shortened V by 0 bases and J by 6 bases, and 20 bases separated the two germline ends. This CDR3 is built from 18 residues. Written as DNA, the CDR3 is TGCGCCAGCAGCCAAGATCCCAGTGGAGGGCTAGGGTCCGGGGAGCTGTTTTTT. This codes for CASSQDPSGGLGSGELFF.

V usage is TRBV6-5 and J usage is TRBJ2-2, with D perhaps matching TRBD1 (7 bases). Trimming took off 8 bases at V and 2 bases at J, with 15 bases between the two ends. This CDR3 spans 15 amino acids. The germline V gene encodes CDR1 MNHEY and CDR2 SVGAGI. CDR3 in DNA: TGTGCCAGCCTCCAGGGGGGCCCCAACACCGGGGAGCTGTTTTTT. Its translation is CASLQGGPNTGELFF.

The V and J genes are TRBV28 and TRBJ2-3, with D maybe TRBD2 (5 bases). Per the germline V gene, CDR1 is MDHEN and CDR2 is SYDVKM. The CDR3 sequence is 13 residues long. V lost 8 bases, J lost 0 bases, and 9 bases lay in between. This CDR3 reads CASSRTSTDTQYF. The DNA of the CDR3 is TGTGCCAGCTCCCGGACTAGCACAGATACGCAGTATTTT.

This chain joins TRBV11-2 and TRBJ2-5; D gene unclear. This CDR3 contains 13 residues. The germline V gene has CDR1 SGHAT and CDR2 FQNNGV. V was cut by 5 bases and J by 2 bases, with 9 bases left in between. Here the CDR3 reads CASSPRQQETQYF. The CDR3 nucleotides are TGTGCCAGCAGCCCCCGACAACAAGAGACCCAGTACTTC.

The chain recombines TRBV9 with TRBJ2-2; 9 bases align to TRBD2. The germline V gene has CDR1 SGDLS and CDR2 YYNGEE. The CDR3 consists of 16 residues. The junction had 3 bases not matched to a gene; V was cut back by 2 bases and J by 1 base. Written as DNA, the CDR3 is TGTGCCAGCAGCGTCTTTAGCGGGAGGAACACCGGGGAGCTGTTTTTT. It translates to CASSVFSGRNTGELFF.

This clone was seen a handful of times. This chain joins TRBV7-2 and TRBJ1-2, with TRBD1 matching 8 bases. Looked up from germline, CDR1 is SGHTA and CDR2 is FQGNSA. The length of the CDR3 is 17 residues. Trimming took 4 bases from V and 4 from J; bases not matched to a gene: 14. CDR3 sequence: CASSYRQGISSLYGYTF. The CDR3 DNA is TGTGCCAGCAGCTACAGACAGGGGATAAGCTCACTCTATGGCTACACCTTC. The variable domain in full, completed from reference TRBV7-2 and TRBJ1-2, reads GAGVSQSPSNKVTEKGKDVELRCDPISGHTALYWYRQSLGQGLEFLIYFQGNSAPDKSGLPSDRFSAERTGGSVSTLTIQRTQQEDSAVYLCASSYRQGISSLYGYTFGSGTRLTVV.

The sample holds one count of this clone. The CDR3, as DNA: TGCGCCAGCAGCCAACTACATACGCAGTATTTT. It is translated as CASSQLHTQYF. This chain connects TRBV4-1 to TRBJ2-3; the D is unclear. This CDR3 has 11 amino acids. Germline CDR1 is MGHRA and CDR2 is YSYEKL. Trimming stripped 2 bases from V and 7 bases from J, with 4 bases between.

The CDR3 nucleotides read TGTGCCAGCAGCAATCTCCAGGGGGAGCAGTTCTTC. Its translation is CASSNLQGEQFF. The rearrangement uses TRBV5-4 and TRBJ2-1; D may be TRBD1 (6 bases). The CDR3 consists of 12 residues. Per germline, CDR1 SGHNT and CDR2 YYREEE (reference sequence). The germline V and J ends were trimmed by 4 bases and 10 bases, with 12 bases remaining between them.

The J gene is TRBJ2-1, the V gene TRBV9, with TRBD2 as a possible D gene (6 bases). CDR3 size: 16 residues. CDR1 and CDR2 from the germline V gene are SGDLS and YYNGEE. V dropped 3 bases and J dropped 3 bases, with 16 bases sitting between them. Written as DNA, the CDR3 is TGTGCCAGCAGCGCAACAACGGGAGCAAACTACAATGAGCAGTTCTTC. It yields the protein CASSATTGANYNEQFF.

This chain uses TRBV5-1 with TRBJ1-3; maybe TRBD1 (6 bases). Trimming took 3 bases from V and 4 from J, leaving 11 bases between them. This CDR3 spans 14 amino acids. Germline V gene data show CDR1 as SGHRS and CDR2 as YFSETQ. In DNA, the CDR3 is TGCGCCAGCAGCTACCAGGGGATGGGAAACACCATATATTTT. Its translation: CASSYQGMGNTIYF. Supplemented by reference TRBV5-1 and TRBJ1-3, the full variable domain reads KAGVTQTPRYLIKTRGQQVTLSCSPISGHRSVSWYQQTPGQGLQFLFEYFSETQRNKGNFPGRFSGRQFSNSRSEMNVSTLELGDSALYLCASSYQGMGNTIYFGEGSWLTVV.

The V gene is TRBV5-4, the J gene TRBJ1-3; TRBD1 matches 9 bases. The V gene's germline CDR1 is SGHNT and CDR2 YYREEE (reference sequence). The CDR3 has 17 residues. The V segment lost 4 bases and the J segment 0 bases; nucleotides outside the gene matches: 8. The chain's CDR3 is CASSRGQGELSGNTIYF. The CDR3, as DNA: TGTGCCAGCAGCCGGGGACAGGGTGAACTCTCTGGAAACACCATATATTTT.

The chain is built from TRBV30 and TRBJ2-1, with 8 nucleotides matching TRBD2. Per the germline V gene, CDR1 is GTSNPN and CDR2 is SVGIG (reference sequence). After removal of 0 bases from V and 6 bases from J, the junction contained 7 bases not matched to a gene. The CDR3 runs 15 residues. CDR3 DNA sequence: TGTGCCTGGAGTGTACCTAACGGGGGGGGCAATGAGCAGTTCTTC. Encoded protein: CAWSVPNGGGNEQFF.

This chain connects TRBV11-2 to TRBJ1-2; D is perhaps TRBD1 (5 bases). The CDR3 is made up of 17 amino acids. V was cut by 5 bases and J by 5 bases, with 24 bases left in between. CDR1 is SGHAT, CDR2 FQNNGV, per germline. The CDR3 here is CASSARSGDPAGYGYTF. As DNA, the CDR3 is TGTGCCAGCAGCGCGCGGAGCGGGGATCCGGCAGGGTATGGCTACACCTTC.

CDR3 region: CASSMYPGLGNQETQYF. The CDR3 nucleotides read TGTGCCAGTAGTATGTATCCGGGGTTAGGGAACCAAGAGACCCAGTACTTC. The V and J genes are TRBV19 and TRBJ2-5; possible D gene TRBD2, 5 bases. Germline V lookup: CDR1 LNHDA, CDR2 SQIVND (reference sequence). The germline V and J ends were trimmed by 3 bases and 0 bases, with 17 bases remaining between them. The CDR3 contains 17 residues.

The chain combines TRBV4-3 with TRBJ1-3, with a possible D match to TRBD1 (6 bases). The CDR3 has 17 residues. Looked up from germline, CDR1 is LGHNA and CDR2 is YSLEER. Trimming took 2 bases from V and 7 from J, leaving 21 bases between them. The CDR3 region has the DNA TGCGCCAGCAGCCAAAGTCTCAGGTCCGACAGGTCGAACACCATATATTTT. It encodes CASSQSLRSDRSNTIYF.

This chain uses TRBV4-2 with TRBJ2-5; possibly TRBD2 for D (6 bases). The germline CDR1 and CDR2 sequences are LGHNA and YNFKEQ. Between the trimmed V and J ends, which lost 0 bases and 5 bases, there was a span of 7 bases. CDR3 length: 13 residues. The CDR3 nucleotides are TGTGCCAGCAGCCAAGAACTAGCCGAGACCCAGTACTTC. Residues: CASSQELAETQYF.

Here the CDR3 DNA reads TGTGCCACCAGCAGTATCCGGGCCGCATGGGGCGTAGCCAAAAACATTCAGTACTTC. Protein: CATSSIRAAWGVAKNIQYF. The genes are TRBV15 and TRBJ2-4; TRBD1 is a possible D gene (5 bases). Between the trimmed V and J ends, which lost 3 bases and 0 bases, there was a span of 21 bases. Germline-derived CDR1 and CDR2 are LNHNV and YYDKDF (reference sequence). This CDR3 spans 19 amino acids.

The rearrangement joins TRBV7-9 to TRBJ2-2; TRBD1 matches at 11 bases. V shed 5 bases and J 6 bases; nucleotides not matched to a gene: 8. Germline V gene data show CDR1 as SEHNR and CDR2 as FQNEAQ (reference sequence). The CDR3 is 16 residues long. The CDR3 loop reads CASSKDPGQGAGELFF. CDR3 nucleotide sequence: TGTGCCAGCAGCAAAGATCCGGGACAGGGGGCCGGGGAGCTGTTTTTT.

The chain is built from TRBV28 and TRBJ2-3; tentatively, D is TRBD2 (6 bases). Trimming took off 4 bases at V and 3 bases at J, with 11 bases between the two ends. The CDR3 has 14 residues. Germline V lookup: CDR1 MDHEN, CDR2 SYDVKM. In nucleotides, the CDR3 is TGTGCCAGCAGTTCCGGAGGGATGACAGATACGCAGTATTTT. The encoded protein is CASSSGGMTDTQYF. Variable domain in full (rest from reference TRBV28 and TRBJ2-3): DVKVTQSSRYLVKRTGEKVFLECVQDMDHENMFWYRQDPGLGLRLIYFSYDVKMKEKGDIPEGYSVSREKKERFSLILESASTNQTSMYLCASSSGGMTDTQYFGPGTRLTVL.

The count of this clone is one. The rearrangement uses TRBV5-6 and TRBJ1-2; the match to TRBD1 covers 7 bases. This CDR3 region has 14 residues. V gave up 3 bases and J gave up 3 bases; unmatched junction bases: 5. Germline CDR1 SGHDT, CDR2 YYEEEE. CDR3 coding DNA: TGTGCCAGCAGCTCCGGGACAGAACACTATGGCTACACCTTC. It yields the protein CASSSGTEHYGYTF.

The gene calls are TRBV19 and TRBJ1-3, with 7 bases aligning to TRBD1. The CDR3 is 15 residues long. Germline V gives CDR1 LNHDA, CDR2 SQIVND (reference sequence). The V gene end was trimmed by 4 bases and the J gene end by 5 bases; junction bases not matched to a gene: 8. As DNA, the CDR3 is TGTGCCAGTAGTACTCCCGAGACAGGGAGAAACACCATATATTTT. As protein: CASSTPETGRNTIYF.